This TCR beta chain is drawn from a study of Ad26.COV2.S vaccination and SARS-CoV-2 variants. Notes on the study in general: Placebo recipients and vaccine recipients were similar in non-spike TCR breadth.

The V end lost 5 bases, the J end lost 3 bases, and 14 bases lay between the germline ends. CDR1 MNHEY and CDR2 SMNVEV come from the germline V gene (reference sequence). This CDR3 region has 14 residues. Documented treatment: around 19 received Ad26.COV2.S at low or high dose, single or two shots; roughly five received placebo; per-sample allocation not given. Samples came from day 63 after the first vaccine or placebo injection. The donor's status was that of an adult aged 18-55 years in Boston. The assay was immunoSEQ multiplex PCR, and TCRdb's table has in-frame clones only and misses some. Seen here are about 320,000 clones, more than 70% observed once, and the top ten hold 1.9%. In regard to this clone: What it binds is not known.

This chain uses TRBV27 with TRBJ2-7; possible D gene TRBD2, 6 bases. The sample was peripheral blood, taken in a trial of Ad26.COV2.S vaccine versus placebo. The sequence came from a person aged 18-65 years who received the Ad26.COV2.S COVID-19 vaccine or a placebo. Here the CDR3 DNA reads TGTGCCAGCAGTCATGCGGGACCGGACTACGAGCAGTACTTC. Translation gives CASSHAGPDYEQYF.